The sequence of this TCR beta chain was determined in a study of blood T cell repertoires in COVID-19. Study details: Material from acute and convalescent COVID-19 was sourced from the United States, Italy and Spain. PBMCs, B-cell-depleted T cells, or T cells provided the cDNA or gDNA that made up the material.

The assay was immunoSEQ multiplex PCR, and TCRdb's table has in-frame clones only and misses some. The sample records roughly 140,000 clones, roughly four fifths being singletons. Germline lookup yields CDR1 LNHNV and CDR2 YYDKDF (reference sequence). The CDR3 contains 18 residues. V gave up 0 bases and J gave up 1 base, with 17 bases separating them. Sequencing was carried out using peripheral blood. This TCR was recovered from a human donor in a cohort sampled during active COVID-19. The gene calls are TRBV15 and TRBJ2-3; D might be TRBD1 (6 bases). The CDR3 sequence: CATSREEEAGEGTDTQYF. The CDR3 region has the DNA TGTGCCACCAGCAGAGAGGAGGAGGCAGGGGAAGGCACAGATACGCAGTATTTT.